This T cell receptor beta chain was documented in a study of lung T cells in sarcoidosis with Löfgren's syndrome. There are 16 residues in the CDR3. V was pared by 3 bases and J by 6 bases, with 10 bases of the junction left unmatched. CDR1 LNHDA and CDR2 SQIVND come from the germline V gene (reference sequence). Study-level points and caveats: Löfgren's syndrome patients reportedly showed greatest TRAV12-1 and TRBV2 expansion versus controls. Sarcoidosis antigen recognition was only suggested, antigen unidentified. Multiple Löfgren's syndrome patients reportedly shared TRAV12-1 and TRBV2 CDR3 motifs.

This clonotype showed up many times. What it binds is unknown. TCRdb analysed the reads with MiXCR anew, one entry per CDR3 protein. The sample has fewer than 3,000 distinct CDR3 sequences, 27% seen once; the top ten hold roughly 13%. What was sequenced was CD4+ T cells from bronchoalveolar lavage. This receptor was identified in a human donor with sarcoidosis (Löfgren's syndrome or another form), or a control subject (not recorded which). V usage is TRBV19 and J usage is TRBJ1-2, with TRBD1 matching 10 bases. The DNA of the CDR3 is TGTGCCAGTAGTATTATGACGGGACAGGGGAAGGATGGCTACACCTTC. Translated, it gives CASSIMTGQGKDGYTF.